Shown below are 14 T cell receptor beta chains from a single sample sequenced in a study of cytomegalovirus exposure and HLA in healthy donors. The repertoire was sequenced with immunoSEQ multiplex PCR; TCRdb's copy has only in-frame clones and lacks some. The data contain 130,000 to 150,000 clones, approximately 87% of them singletons. Input material: PBMCs. These TCRs come from a man aged 18 to 30 in good health and CMV-seronegative.

Notes on this clone: An end of the junction differs from the germline gene, which may be a read error. The chain combines TRBV2 with TRBJ1-6, with D possibly TRBD1 on 5 matching bases. Germline CDR1 is SNHLY and CDR2 is FYNNEI. The CDR3 contains 16 residues. The CDR3 spells CASSVFGSREHSPLHF. The DNA for the CDR3 is TGTGCCAGCAGTGTTTTTGGCAGCAGGGAACATTCCCCCCTCCACTTT. Drawing the rest from reference TRBV2 and TRBJ1-6, the complete variable domain is EPEVTQTPSHQVTQMGQEVILRCVPISNHLYFYWYRQILGQKVEFLVSFYNNEISEKSEIFDDQFSVERPDGSNFTLKIRSTKLEDSAMYFCASSVFGSREHSPLHFGNGTRLTVT.

This clone was counted only a few times. The chain uses TRBV27 and TRBJ1-4, with D hard to call. The V end lost 2 bases, the J end lost 3 bases, and 16 bases lay between the germline ends. This CDR3 spans 17 amino acids. Germline loops: CDR1 MNHEY, CDR2 SMNVEV (reference sequence). CDR3 in amino acids: CASSLGSGMLANEKLFF. CDR3 bases: TGTGCCAGCAGTTTAGGTTCAGGCATGTTGGCTAATGAAAAACTGTTTTTT.

This clone has only one observation. CDR3 sequence reads: CASSPGLAGAYESYEQYF. DNA of the CDR3: TGTGCCAGCAGCCCCGGACTAGCGGGGGCCTACGAGAGTTACGAGCAGTACTTC. V gene TRBV11-2 combines with J gene TRBJ2-7, with 13 bases lining up with TRBD2. J lost 4 bases, V lost 5 bases, and 14 bases had no gene match. Germline-derived CDR1 and CDR2 are SGHAT and FQNNGV. There are 18 residues in the CDR3.

The gene calls are TRBV28 and TRBJ2-7; 11 bases map to TRBD2. J was trimmed by 6 bases and V by 10 bases; bases with no gene match: 11. The germline V gene encodes CDR1 MDHEN and CDR2 SYDVKM. The CDR3 extends over 14 amino acids. The CDR3: CATLLAGVLGEQYF. The CDR3 DNA sequence: TGTGCCACCTTACTAGCGGGAGTATTAGGCGAGCAGTACTTC.

The gene calls are TRBV9 and TRBJ2-1; TRBD2 might be the D (5 bases). The ends were cut back, 2 bases at V and 4 bases at J, with 13 bases in the middle. This CDR3 has 15 residues. Germline V gene sequence: CDR1 SGDLS, CDR2 YYNGEE. CDR3 protein: CASSVDAGRYNEQFF. The CDR3 bases are TGTGCCAGCAGCGTCGACGCGGGCCGGTACAATGAGCAGTTCTTC.

The CDR3 DNA reads as TGTGCCAGCACCAGGGTCGGCAATCAGCCCCAGCATTTT. Translated: CASTRVGNQPQHF. The rearrangement uses TRBV28 and TRBJ1-5; tentative D call: TRBD1 (5 bases). The CDR3 extends over 13 amino acids. In germline, CDR1 is MDHEN, CDR2 SYDVKM. The V and J ends lost 7 bases and 2 bases respectively, with 9 bases between them.

The gene calls are TRBV27 and TRBJ2-3; D is perhaps TRBD1 (6 bases). Trimming took off 3 bases at V and 0 bases at J, with 13 bases between the two ends. The CDR3 runs 16 residues. CDR1 MNHEY and CDR2 SMNVEV come from the germline V gene (reference sequence). In DNA form, the CDR3 reads TGTGCCAGCAGTTTCTCCCAGGACAGAAGCACAGATACGCAGTATTTT. Residues: CASSFSQDRSTDTQYF.

The chain employs TRBV7-2 and TRBJ2-7; TRBD2 agrees at 10 bases. Losses at the gene ends were 5 bases for V and 0 bases for J; bases not matched to a gene: 4. The CDR3 has 15 residues. Germline V gene lookup returns CDR1 SGHTA and CDR2 FQGNSA. CDR3 DNA: TGTGCCAGCAGCCGAACTAGCGGGAACTCCTACGAGCAGTACTTC. Its protein is CASSRTSGNSYEQYF.

The chain combines TRBV7-2 with TRBJ2-3; tentatively, D is TRBD1 (6 bases). From germline, CDR1 is SGHTA and CDR2 FQGNSA. Trimming removed 5 bases at V and 0 bases at J, with 9 bases between. This CDR3 spans 14 amino acids. DNA of the CDR3: TGTGCCAGCAGCGTCGACAGGAGCACAGATACGCAGTATTTT. This encodes CASSVDRSTDTQYF.

The CDR3 spells CASSQVGRGEGAEAFF. In DNA form, the CDR3 reads TGCGCCAGCAGCCAAGTCGGCAGGGGAGAAGGGGCTGAAGCTTTCTTT. This sequence joins TRBV4-1 and TRBJ1-1, with a tentative D call TRBD1 (6 bases). Trimming removed 1 base at V and 6 bases at J, with 18 bases between. The germline V gene encodes CDR1 MGHRA and CDR2 YSYEKL. This CDR3 is 16 amino acids long.

J is TRBJ1-2 and V is TRBV5-1; TRBD1 aligns across 7 bases. Germline-derived CDR1 and CDR2 are SGHRS and YFSETQ. This CDR3 is 12 amino acids long. V trimming: 1 base; J trimming: 8 bases; junction bases outside the gene matches: 2. CDR3 residues: CASSLRGRGYTF. CDR3 in DNA: TGCGCCAGCAGCTTGAGGGGGCGCGGCTACACCTTC.

The chain links TRBV11-2 to TRBJ2-2, with D perhaps matching TRBD1 (5 bases). V was trimmed by 2 bases and J by 1 base, leaving 11 bases between them. The CDR3 has 16 amino acids. Germline CDR1 SGHAT, CDR2 FQNNGV. The chain's CDR3 is CASSLTARVNTGELFF. The CDR3 nucleotides read TGTGCCAGCAGCTTAACGGCCAGGGTGAACACCGGGGAGCTGTTTTTT.

V is TRBV28 and J is TRBJ1-1, with 7 bases lining up with TRBD1. The CDR3 has 13 residues. Germline CDR1 is MDHEN and CDR2 is SYDVKM. V lost 3 bases to trimming and J lost 7 bases; unmatched junction nucleotides: 5. The CDR3 here is CASSFTGDIEAFF. CDR3 nucleotides: TGTGCCAGCAGTTTTACAGGGGACATTGAAGCTTTCTTT.

V is TRBV18 and J is TRBJ1-5, with TRBD1 matching over 8 bases. Germline loops: CDR1 KGHSH, CDR2 LQKENI. This CDR3 is built from 14 residues. Losses at the gene ends were 5 bases for V and 10 bases for J; bases not matched to a gene: 10. CDR3 loop: CASSSDRGILPQHF. The CDR3 DNA follows: TGTGCCAGCTCATCCGACAGGGGAATTCTCCCCCAGCATTTT.